A selection of T cell receptor beta chains follows, all from one sample in a study of T cell responses to AZD1222 COVID-19 vaccine. Generated by immunoSEQ multiplex PCR, the TCRdb table keeps only in-frame clones and is missing some. The sample holds around 150,000 clones, around 94% seen once. The sample here was peripheral blood, taken 28 days after the second AZD1222 dose. The receptors were gathered from an adult who received the AZD1222 COVID-19 vaccine. Both conserved end residues are part of each CDR3. The order of the fields is clone size, D gene, V gene, J gene, CDR3 protein, CDR3 DNA. The D gene is left open where the match is weak. Not every row has a clone size; where given, it reads once, few, many or a size class.

size: NA; D: NA; V: TRBV28; J: TRBJ1-2; CDR3: CASSSAQAPVGYTF; DNA: TGTGCCAGCAGTTCGGCCCAGGCGCCCGTTGGCTACACCTTC
size: NA; D: TRBD1; V: TRBV6-5; J: TRBJ1-4; CDR3: CASSYGDRGEKLFF; DNA: TGTGCCAGCAGTTACGGGGACAGAGGGGAAAAACTGTTTTTT
size: few; D: NA; V: TRBV3-1/TRBV3-2; J: TRBJ2-1; CDR3: CASSQGGNSYNEQFF; DNA: TGTGCCAGCAGCCAAGGCGGGAACTCCTACAATGAGCAGTTCTTC
size: once; D: NA; V: TRBV3-1/TRBV3-2; J: TRBJ1-2; CDR3: CASSQYDYGYTF; DNA: TGTGCCAGCAGCCAATATGACTATGGCTACACCTTC
size: few; D: TRBD2; V: TRBV4-1; J: TRBJ2-7; CDR3: CASSQSAGGAYEQYF; DNA: TGCGCCAGCAGCCAGAGTGCCGGGGGGGCCTACGAGCAGTACTTC
size: NA; D: NA; V: TRBV6-2/TRBV6-3; J: TRBJ2-1; CDR3: CASSYSTSANEQFF; DNA: TGTGCCAGCAGTTACTCAACCTCCGCCAATGAGCAGTTCTTC
size: few; D: NA; V: TRBV19; J: TRBJ1-1; CDR3: CARENTEAFF; DNA: TGTGCCAGAGAGAACACTGAAGCTTTCTTT
size: NA; D: TRBD2; V: TRBV2; J: TRBJ2-1; CDR3: CASQREAGNEQFF; DNA: TGTGCCTCACAGCGGGAGGCAGGGAATGAGCAGTTCTTC
size: NA; D: NA; V: TRBV13; J: TRBJ2-1; CDR3: CASSCPPRGANGNEQFF; DNA: TGTGCCAGCAGCTGTCCCCCCCGGGGGGCAAATGGGAATGAGCAGTTCTTC
size: NA; D: TRBD2; V: TRBV9; J: TRBJ2-1; CDR3: CASTGTSGVSSYNEQFF; DNA: TGTGCCAGCACCGGGACTAGCGGAGTCAGCTCCTACAATGAGCAGTTCTTC
size: NA; D: NA; V: TRBV7-2; J: TRBJ1-1; CDR3: CASSLGPGDTEAFF; DNA: TGTGCCAGCAGCTTGGGACCCGGAGACACTGAAGCTTTCTTT
size: NA; D: TRBD2; V: TRBV7-2; J: TRBJ2-2; CDR3: CAITTGLAGSGELFF; DNA: TGTGCCATCACGACGGGACTAGCGGGATCTGGGGAGCTGTTTTTT
size: NA; D: NA; V: TRBV7-6; J: TRBJ1-5; CDR3: CASSLEVGVQPQHF; DNA: TGTGCCAGCAGCTTAGAGGTAGGGGTTCAGCCCCAGCATTTT
size: NA; D: TRBD1; V: TRBV18; J: TRBJ2-7; CDR3: CASSLYGQGLGYYEQYF; DNA: TGTGCCAGCTCACTCTATGGACAGGGGCTCGGGTACTACGAGCAGTACTTC
size: NA; D: TRBD2; V: TRBV9; J: TRBJ2-7; CDR3: CASSVPSGKSREQYF; DNA: TGTGCCAGCAGCGTACCTAGCGGGAAAAGTCGGGAGCAGTACTTC
size: NA; D: NA; V: TRBV5-5; J: TRBJ1-6; CDR3: CASHAGLSGFLALHF; DNA: TGTGCCAGCCACGCGGGCCTCTCTGGATTTTTGGCCCTCCACTTT
size: NA; D: NA; V: TRBV10-3; J: TRBJ2-7; CDR3: CAISDGGGGEQYF; DNA: TGTGCCATCAGTGATGGAGGGGGCGGCGAGCAGTACTTC
size: few; D: NA; V: TRBV7-5; J: TRBJ1-2; CDR3: CVRGSDPCGDRDLYGYTF; DNA: TGTGTCAGAGGAAGCGACCCGTGTGGGGACAGGGACCTCTATGGCTACACCTTC
size: NA; D: NA; V: TRBV15; J: TRBJ1-3; CDR3: CATSRDTAGSGNTIYF; DNA: TGTGCCACCAGCAGAGATACAGCGGGCTCTGGAAACACCATATATTTT
size: NA; D: NA; V: TRBV3-1/TRBV3-2; J: TRBJ1-2; CDR3: CASSQEGYYGYTF; DNA: TGTGCCAGCAGCCAAGAAGGGTACTATGGCTACACCTTC
size: NA; D: NA; V: TRBV6-5; J: TRBJ1-1; CDR3: CASSYDSYTTEAFF; DNA: TGTGCCAGCAGTTACGACAGCTACACCACTGAAGCTTTCTTT
size: NA; D: TRBD1; V: TRBV2; J: TRBJ1-1; CDR3: CASSEGRTGINTEAFF; DNA: TGTGCCAGCAGTGAGGGGCGGACAGGGATAAACACTGAAGCTTTCTTT
size: NA; D: NA; V: TRBV10-3; J: TRBJ2-3; CDR3: CATGTVSTDTQYF; DNA: TGTGCCACCGGGACGGTCAGCACAGATACGCAGTATTTT
size: NA; D: TRBD1; V: TRBV4-3; J: TRBJ2-7; CDR3: CASSPGQGAREQYF; DNA: TGCGCCAGCAGCCCAGGACAGGGGGCAAGGGAGCAGTACTTC
size: NA; D: TRBD1; V: TRBV7-2; J: TRBJ2-1; CDR3: CASSSRQGVNNEQFF; DNA: TGTGCCAGCAGCTCCCGACAGGGAGTCAACAATGAGCAGTTCTTC
size: NA; D: TRBD2; V: TRBV6-2/TRBV6-3; J: TRBJ2-1; CDR3: CASSSERERNEQFF; DNA: TGTGCCAGCAGTTCCGAGCGGGAGAGGAATGAGCAGTTCTTC
size: once; D: NA; V: TRBV4-2; J: TRBJ2-2; CDR3: CASSPGDVSGELFF; DNA: TGTGCCAGCAGCCCGGGGGATGTATCCGGGGAGCTGTTTTTT
size: NA; D: NA; V: TRBV23-1; J: TRBJ2-1; CDR3: CASPRPRRATREQFF; DNA: TGCGCCAGCCCTCGGCCACGGCGGGCCACAAGAGAGCAGTTCTTC
size: once; D: NA; V: TRBV11-3; J: TRBJ2-2; CDR3: CASSQSTGELFF; DNA: TGTGCCAGCAGCCAGAGCACCGGGGAGCTGTTTTTT
size: NA; D: NA; V: TRBV19; J: TRBJ1-5; CDR3: CASSIEAWRQPFSQPQHF; DNA: TGTGCCAGTAGTATAGAAGCGTGGAGACAGCCCTTCTCTCAGCCCCAGCATTTT
size: NA; D: TRBD2; V: TRBV5-1; J: TRBJ2-1; CDR3: CASSLETSPRNEQFF; DNA: TGCGCCAGCAGCTTGGAGACTAGCCCCCGCAATGAGCAGTTCTTC
size: NA; D: TRBD2; V: TRBV5-4; J: TRBJ2-7; CDR3: CASSLGLAGREQYF; DNA: TGTGCCAGCAGCTTGGGACTAGCGGGAAGGGAGCAGTACTTC
size: once; D: NA; V: TRBV18; J: TRBJ1-4; CDR3: CASSPGGRAGATNEKLFF; DNA: TGTGCCAGCTCACCAGGAGGTCGAGCTGGGGCAACTAATGAAAAACTGTTTTTT
size: NA; D: TRBD1; V: TRBV5-6; J: TRBJ1-1; CDR3: CASSLGLTGGGLGAFF; DNA: TGTGCCAGCAGCTTGGGGCTAACAGGGGGCGGCTTGGGCGCTTTCTTT
size: NA; D: NA; V: TRBV6-2/TRBV6-3; J: TRBJ2-7; CDR3: CASSPFSYEQYF; DNA: TGTGCCAGCAGTCCCTTCTCCTACGAGCAGTACTTC
size: NA; D: NA; V: TRBV5-6; J: TRBJ2-5; CDR3: CASSLTGRVQETQYF; DNA: TGTGCCAGCAGCTTGACCGGACGCGTCCAAGAGACCCAGTACTTC
size: once; D: NA; V: TRBV18; J: TRBJ2-1; CDR3: CASSNQGREQFF; DNA: TGTGCCAGCTCTAATCAGGGGCGTGAGCAGTTCTTC
size: NA; D: TRBD2; V: TRBV7-2; J: TRBJ2-7; CDR3: CASSLLTSGRYEQYF; DNA: TGTGCCAGCAGCCTCCTAACTAGCGGGAGATACGAGCAGTACTTC
size: NA; D: NA; V: TRBV27; J: TRBJ2-1; CDR3: CASSRPGLPAANEQFF; DNA: TGTGCCAGCAGCCGCCCGGGACTCCCCGCGGCGAATGAGCAGTTCTTC
size: NA; D: NA; V: TRBV5-1; J: TRBJ1-6; CDR3: CASSLMMENSPLHF; DNA: TGCGCCAGCAGCTTGATGATGGAGAATTCACCCCTCCACTTT
size: NA; D: NA; V: TRBV19; J: TRBJ1-5; CDR3: CASSIKPRGNQPQHF; DNA: TGTGCCAGTAGTATAAAACCCCGGGGCAATCAGCCCCAGCATTTT
size: NA; D: TRBD1; V: TRBV18; J: TRBJ1-1; CDR3: CASSPRAGTAPRGDTEAFF; DNA: TGTGCCAGCTCACCACGCGCCGGGACAGCACCGAGGGGGGACACTGAAGCTTTCTTT
size: few; D: TRBD1; V: TRBV6-4; J: TRBJ2-2; CDR3: CASSEVILWDRGHGELFF; DNA: TGTGCCAGCAGTGAAGTGATCCTTTGGGACAGGGGGCACGGGGAGCTGTTTTTT
size: NA; D: NA; V: TRBV19; J: TRBJ1-2; CDR3: CASSISPDLYGYTF; DNA: TGTGCCAGTAGTATATCGCCCGACCTTTATGGCTACACCTTC
size: NA; D: NA; V: TRBV28; J: TRBJ1-2; CDR3: CASSDTGFVYGYTF; DNA: TGTGCCAGCAGCGACACAGGGTTTGTCTATGGCTACACCTTC
size: NA; D: TRBD2; V: TRBV18; J: TRBJ2-7; CDR3: CASSPIAGVSYEQYF; DNA: TGTGCCAGCTCCCCCATAGCGGGAGTGTCCTACGAGCAGTACTTC
size: NA; D: TRBD2; V: TRBV18; J: TRBJ2-3; CDR3: CASSPFSGRTDTQYF; DNA: TGTGCCAGCTCACCATTTAGCGGGAGAACAGATACGCAGTATTTT
size: NA; D: NA; V: TRBV18; J: TRBJ1-1; CDR3: CASSSTERVSEAFF; DNA: TGTGCCAGCTCGTCCACAGAGCGGGTTTCTGAAGCTTTCTTT
size: NA; D: TRBD1; V: TRBV11-2; J: TRBJ1-4; CDR3: CASSLVAGGLPNEKLFF; DNA: TGTGCCAGCAGCTTAGTGGCAGGGGGCTTGCCTAATGAAAAACTGTTTTTT
size: NA; D: NA; V: TRBV19; J: TRBJ2-7; CDR3: CASSIPHPRGIYEQYF; DNA: TGTGCCAGTAGTATTCCCCACCCTCGGGGGATCTACGAGCAGTACTTC
size: NA; D: TRBD2; V: TRBV29-1; J: TRBJ2-7; CDR3: CSAMTSGSVYEQYF; DNA: TGCAGCGCCATGACTAGCGGGAGTGTTTACGAGCAGTACTTC
size: NA; D: NA; V: TRBV7-9; J: TRBJ2-3; CDR3: CASTPLATDTQYF; DNA: TGTGCCAGCACGCCTTTAGCTACAGATACGCAGTATTTT
size: NA; D: NA; V: TRBV5-6; J: TRBJ2-7; CDR3: CASFSRVSSYEQYF; DNA: TGTGCCAGCTTCAGCCGGGTTAGCTCCTACGAGCAGTACTTC
size: NA; D: TRBD2; V: TRBV5-1; J: TRBJ2-1; CDR3: CASSFGTSSYNEQFF; DNA: TGCGCCAGCAGCTTCGGGACTAGCAGCTACAATGAGCAGTTCTTC
size: NA; D: NA; V: TRBV28; J: TRBJ1-4; CDR3: CASRGGLGEKLFF; DNA: TGTGCCAGCAGGGGGGGGCTGGGTGAAAAACTGTTTTTT
size: NA; D: NA; V: TRBV4-2; J: TRBJ2-1; CDR3: CASSHALAYEQFF; DNA: TGTGCCAGCAGCCACGCTCTAGCGTACGAGCAGTTCTTC
size: NA; D: NA; V: TRBV29-1; J: TRBJ2-7; CDR3: CSVEETPDEQYF; DNA: TGCAGCGTTGAAGAAACGCCCGACGAGCAGTACTTC
size: NA; D: NA; V: TRBV12-3/TRBV12-4; J: TRBJ2-1; CDR3: CASSEPLDEQFF; DNA: TGTGCCAGCAGTGAACCTCTCGATGAGCAGTTCTTC
size: NA; D: NA; V: TRBV5-5; J: TRBJ2-3; CDR3: CASSLGRSSDTQYF; DNA: TGTGCCAGCAGCTTGGGCCGCTCCTCAGATACGCAGTATTTT